This note documents a single TCR beta chain sequence. The entry originates in a study of blood T cell repertoires in COVID-19. The overall study: Symptom resolution, clearance, or two negative PCRs marked donors in Cohort 3 as recovered.

The method was immunoSEQ multiplex PCR; TCRdb's version includes in-frame clones alone and lacks a portion of them. In the table there are some 300,000 clones, around 90% of which are singletons. The CDR3 consists of 14 residues. In germline, CDR1 is LNHDA, CDR2 SQIVND (reference sequence). The J segment lost 3 bases and the V segment lost 4 bases, leaving 2 bases of the junction unmatched. The origin of this receptor is a woman in her sixties in a cohort exposed to, infected with or recovered from COVID-19 (not recorded which). Sequencing used PBMCs or T cells enriched from blood (not recorded which). V is TRBV19 and J is TRBJ2-3, with TRBD1 matching 9 bases. CDR3 protein: CASSTQGATDTQYF. The CDR3 coding sequence is TGTGCCAGTAGTACACAGGGGGCAACAGATACGCAGTATTTT. The full variable domain, in which reference TRBV19 and TRBJ2-3 provide the parts outside the CDR3, is DGGITQSPKYLFRKEGQNVTLSCEQNLNHDAMYWYRQDPGQGLRLIYYSQIVNDFQKGDIAEGYSVSREKKESFPLTVTSAQKNPTAFYLCASSTQGATDTQYFGPGTRLTVL.